These 10 T cell receptor beta chains share one sample of origin, sequenced in a study of T-cell memory formation after mild COVID-19. TCRdb reanalysed the 5' RACE reads using MiXCR and keeps one entry per CDR3 protein. Of about 400,000 distinct CDR3 sequences detected, more than 20% appear once; the ten largest clones hold around 13%. Material: PBMCs or a T cell subset sorted from them (not recorded which). Every receptor here comes from an adult woman who had mild COVID-19 (a few samples of this study predate the infection). Cell type and time point are not known.

This chain connects TRBV4-1 to TRBJ1-3; 12 positions agree with TRBD1. The ends lost 0 bases at V and 4 bases at J; junction bases unmatched: 4. The germline V gene encodes CDR1 MGHRA and CDR2 YSYEKL. CDR3 length: 17 residues. CDR3 nucleotides: TGCGCCAGCAGCCAAGAGGGACAGGGGGCCGGGGGAAACACCATATATTTT. The encoded protein is CASSQEGQGAGGNTIYF.

This clonotype was counted between two and nine times. V gene TRBV20-1 combines with J gene TRBJ2-5; D might be TRBD2 (6 bases). CDR3 length: 16 residues. CDR1 and CDR2 (germline): DFQATT, SNEGSKA (reference sequence). V lost 3 bases and J 1 base, leaving 18 bases between the germline ends. The CDR3 spells CSASVVAGRGQETQYF. In DNA, the CDR3 is TGCAGTGCTAGCGTCGTGGCGGGACGCGGCCAAGAGACCCAGTACTTC.

V is TRBV20-1 and J is TRBJ2-7; 8 bases fit TRBD1. The germline gives CDR1 DFQATT, CDR2 SNEGSKA (reference sequence). The CDR3 is 14 amino acids. The trim removed 4 bases at V and 3 bases at J, leaving 8 bases unmatched. Written as DNA, the CDR3 is TGCAGTGCTATGCGGACAGGGCTTCTCTACGAGCAGTACTTC. This encodes CSAMRTGLLYEQYF.

This clonotype has more than one count but fewer than ten. The chain uses TRBV30 and TRBJ1-1, with no clear D. This CDR3 comprises 13 residues. Germline CDR1 GTSNPN, CDR2 SVGIG (reference sequence). Between the trimmed V and J ends, which lost 4 bases and 0 bases, there was a span of 9 bases. CDR3 sequence: CAWKGVLNTEAFF. CDR3 bases: TGTGCCTGGAAAGGAGTTTTGAACACTGAAGCTTTCTTT. Drawing the rest from reference TRBV30 and TRBJ1-1, the complete variable domain is SQTIHQWPATLVQPVGSPLSLECTVEGTSNPNLYWYRQAAGRGLQLLFYSVGIGQISSEVPQNLSASRPQDRQFILSSKKLLLSDSGFYLCAWKGVLNTEAFFGQGTRLTVV.

The chain links TRBV5-6 to TRBJ2-1; 8 bases are shared with TRBD1. Germline loops: CDR1 SGHDT, CDR2 YYEEEE. V lost 5 bases, J lost 6 bases, and 10 bases stayed unmatched. The length of the CDR3 is 15 residues. The CDR3 nucleotides are TGTGCCAGCAGTATAACAGGGGGAGAGAGCAATGAGCAGTTCTTC. It is translated as CASSITGGESNEQFF.

This sequence joins TRBV29-1 and TRBJ2-2; D gene uncertain. The CDR3 spans 14 residues. Germline values: CDR1 SQVTM, CDR2 ANQGSEA. The V end lost 6 bases, the J end lost 5 bases, and 16 bases lay between the germline ends. The CDR3 nucleotides read TGCAGCGTCGAATTGCGAAGAGAGACCGGGGAGCTGTTTTTT. This codes for CSVELRRETGELFF.

The gene calls are TRBV29-1 and TRBJ2-7; 14 bases line up with TRBD2. The CDR3 is made up of 16 amino acids. Trimming at V came to 5 bases and at J to 2 bases, leaving 8 bases not matched to a gene. CDR1 SQVTM and CDR2 ANQGSEA come from the germline V gene. Here the CDR3 DNA reads TGCAGCGTTCCCGGGGGACTAGCGGGAGTTCCCTACGAGCAGTACTTC. This codes for CSVPGGLAGVPYEQYF.

This clonotype turned up a few times. The chain links TRBV5-1 to TRBJ2-2, with D maybe TRBD1 (5 bases). The CDR3 has 14 residues. Germline CDR1 is SGHRS and CDR2 is YFSETQ. V shed 0 bases and J shed 6 bases, with 9 bases lying between them. CDR3 DNA: TGCGCCAGCAGCTTGGATCAGGGCCCCGGGGAGCTGTTTTTT. This codes for CASSLDQGPGELFF.

CDR3 DNA sequence: TGTGCCAGCAGTGAAGCGTTGGGGGGAAGGGAAAAACTGTTTTTT. It encodes CASSEALGGREKLFF. The V gene is TRBV2, the J gene TRBJ1-4; a possible D gene is TRBD1 (5 bases). This CDR3 has 15 amino acids. Germline loops: CDR1 SNHLY, CDR2 FYNNEI. The V end was cut by 0 bases, the J end by 8 bases, with 13 bases between.

V usage is TRBV3-1 and J usage is TRBJ2-7; 9 bases agree with TRBD2. J lost 12 bases, V lost 1 base, and 10 bases had no gene match. Germline V gene sequence: CDR1 LGHDT, CDR2 YNNKEL (reference sequence). The CDR3 is made up of 14 amino acids. The CDR3 sequence is CASSQGQTSGRGYF. CDR3 sequence (DNA): TGTGCCAGCAGCCAAGGTCAGACTAGCGGACGCGGGTACTTC.